These 15 T cell receptor beta chains share one sample of origin, sequenced in a study of tumor-infiltrating lymphocytes in primary liver carcinoma. Germline DNA was also extracted, and blood RNA was taken from unsorted whole blood. A primer in the constant region served to generate TCR beta cDNA from about 470 ng of total RNA. ARM-PCR, slightly modified, supplied the TCR beta libraries through three nested multiplex PCR rounds. A C-beta reverse primer and TRBV1-TRBV30 forward primers served in each of the first two PCR rounds, at about 10 cycles apiece. TCRdb reprocessed the multiplex PCR reads with MiXCR, giving one entry per CDR3 protein. The top ten hold roughly 9% of the sample, which has fewer than 400,000 distinct CDR3 sequences, around three fifths seen once. The sequencing input was peripheral blood. The receptors were sampled from a man aged 35 to 55 with primary liver carcinoma and hepatitis B virus infection.

There are many counts of this clonotype. The J gene is TRBJ2-2, the V gene TRBV11-2, with 7 bases matching TRBD1. Germline V gene sequence: CDR1 SGHAT, CDR2 FQNNGV. This CDR3 comprises 15 residues. V shed 7 bases, J shed 4 bases, and the junction held 9 bases outside the gene matches. The CDR3 bases are TGTGCCAGCAACTCTGAACAGGGGTTCACCGGGGAGCTGTTTTTT. Its protein product is CASNSEQGFTGELFF. Full variable domain (rest looked up from reference TRBV11-2 and TRBJ2-2): EAGVAQSPRYKIIEKRQSVAFWCNPISGHATLYWYQQILGQGPKLLIQFQNNGVVDDSQLPKDRFSAERLKGVDSTLKIQPAKLEDSAVYLCASNSEQGFTGELFFGEGSRLTVL.

This clonotype appeared a few times. This chain joins TRBV12-3 or TRBV12-4 and TRBJ2-3; D may be TRBD2 (6 bases). CDR3 length: 14 amino acids. The V end was cut by 8 bases, the J end by 4 bases, with 16 bases between. CDR3 protein: CASSLLGGADTQYF. CDR3 sequence (DNA): TGTGCCAGCTCCCTACTAGGAGGGGCAGATACGCAGTATTTT.

The CDR3 region has the DNA TGTGCCAGCAGTTACCGCCGTGGGGCGGGAGTTCGTACAGATACGCAGTATTTT. It codes for CASSYRRGAGVRTDTQYF. V is TRBV6-2 or TRBV6-3 and J is TRBJ2-3; TRBD2 matches at 7 bases. CDR3 length equals 18 residues. CDR1 and CDR2 from the germline V gene are MNHEY and SVGEGT. Trimming took 2 bases from V and 3 from J; bases not matched to a gene: 14.

A word on this clonotype: One junction end does not reproduce the germline sequence, and a read error may be involved. The V call is TRBV12-3 or TRBV12-4, the J call TRBJ2-5, with a tentative D call TRBD1 (5 bases). The length of the CDR3 is 12 residues. CDR3 amino acids: CAGRAGLETRYF. Written as DNA, the CDR3 is TGTGCCGGCAGAGCAGGGTTGGAGACCCGGTACTTC.

The chain uses TRBV30 and TRBJ2-7; tentative D call: TRBD2 (5 bases). The CDR3 spans 13 residues. Germline CDR1 and CDR2: GTSNPN and SVGIG (reference sequence). The CDR3 bases are TGTGCTTGGTGTGTAGTGACTACCTACGAGCAGTACTTC. Translated, it gives CAWCVVTTYEQYF.

This clonotype turned up a few times. This chain uses TRBV30 with TRBJ2-1, with D perhaps matching TRBD2 (5 bases). V was shortened by 1 base and J by 13 bases, with 8 bases between the two germline ends. Germline V gene lookup returns CDR1 GTSNPN and CDR2 SVGIG (reference sequence). This CDR3 spans 10 amino acids. DNA of the CDR3: TGTGCCTGGAGTGACCGGGGTCAGTTCTTC. Protein product: CAWSDRGQFF.

The gene calls are TRBV28 and TRBJ2-2; weak D call: TRBD1 (5 bases). V gave up 11 bases and J gave up 0 bases, with 13 bases separating them. Germline-derived CDR1 and CDR2 are MDHEN and SYDVKM. The length of the CDR3 is 14 residues. CDR3 in DNA: TGTGCCGGCACCCAGACAGCGAACACCGGGGAGCTGTTTTTT. This gives the protein CAGTQTANTGELFF.

This clonotype was recorded a few times. This may be a read error, as it is one base from a much larger clone. The chain recombines TRBV4-1 with TRBJ2-7, with D perhaps TRBD2 (5 bases). CDR1 and CDR2 (germline): MGHRA, YSYEKL. The CDR3 is made up of 16 amino acids. CDR3 protein: CASSDLSDFGAYEQHF. The CDR3 bases are TGCGCCAGCAGCGATCTTTCGGACTTTGGAGCCTACGAGCAGCACTTC.

This clonotype was observed at least ten times. The chain recombines TRBV10-3 with TRBJ2-5, with D possibly matching TRBD2 (5 bases). Per germline, CDR1 ENHRY and CDR2 SYGVKD. CDR3 length equals 14 residues. The germline V and J ends were trimmed by 3 bases and 10 bases, with 18 bases remaining between them. CDR3 residues: CAISDRSEEGGQYF. The CDR3, as DNA: TGTGCCATCAGTGACCGGTCTGAAGAGGGTGGCCAGTACTTC.

This clonotype appeared many times. The chain employs TRBV5-5 and TRBJ2-5; D uncertain. Germline V lookup: CDR1 SGHKS, CDR2 YYEKEE (reference sequence). Trimming removed 2 bases at V and 5 bases at J, with 22 bases between. CDR3 length equals 17 residues. CDR3 amino acids: CASSFRPRGNLGETQYF. For the CDR3, the DNA is TGTGCCAGCAGCTTTCGACCACGAGGAAACCTGGGTGAGACCCAGTACTTC.

This clonotype was observed at least ten times. The chain uses TRBV5-4 and TRBJ2-1, with D possibly TRBD2 on 7 matching bases. Germline lookup yields CDR1 SGHNT and CDR2 YYREEE (reference sequence). CDR3 length equals 15 residues. V dropped 3 bases and J dropped 4 bases, with 14 bases sitting between them. The DNA for the CDR3 is TGTGCCAGCAGCTGGGGGCGGGAGCCTTACAATGAGCAGTTCTTC. As protein: CASSWGREPYNEQFF.

This clonotype was recorded a few times. A much more abundant neighbour one base away suggests this may be a read error. The V and J genes are TRBV4-3 and TRBJ2-3; D is perhaps TRBD2 (6 bases). The V gene's germline CDR1 is LGHNA and CDR2 YSLEER. This CDR3 comprises 15 residues. In DNA form, the CDR3 reads TGCGCCAGCAGCCAAGCGGGGGTGAGCACAGATATGCAGTATTTT. Translating it yields CASSQAGVSTDMQYF.

The chain couples TRBV6-5 to TRBJ2-3, with no clear D. Germline CDR1 is MNHEY and CDR2 is SVGAGI. V was clipped by 8 bases and J by 12 bases, with 18 bases between them. This CDR3 spans 12 amino acids. The CDR3 reads CASGPSSGTQYF. The CDR3 DNA is TGTGCCAGCGGACCATCATCGGGCACACAGTATTTT.

This clonotype was counted a few times. A read error is possible here, since a much larger clone lies one base away. The chain is built from TRBV6-2 or TRBV6-3 and TRBJ2-2, with D hard to call. The CDR3 is made up of 11 amino acids. Germline V gene lookup returns CDR1 MNHEY and CDR2 SVGEGT. CDR3 sequence: CVTSRLGELFF. CDR3 in DNA: TGTGTCACCTCAAGACTCGGGGAGCTGTTTTTT.

J is TRBJ2-1 and V is TRBV4-1; 9 bases are shared with TRBD2. The CDR3 sequence is 21 residues long. After removal of 7 bases from V and 0 bases from J, the junction contained 22 bases not matched to a gene. CDR1 is MGHRA and CDR2 is YSYEKL in the germline V gene. CDR3 nucleotides: TGCGCCAGCAACCCCTTTGCATTAGGGCTAGCGGGGCCCAGCTCCTACAATGAGCAGTTCTTC. Its translation: CASNPFALGLAGPSSYNEQFF.